A single T cell receptor beta chain is shown here with its context. Antigen specificity is unknown. Since no conserved phenylalanine or tryptophan closes the CDR3, a read error is the likely cause. This entry is derived from a study of CD8+CD57+ T cells in acquired aplastic anemia. Study results and limitations: No significant patient-versus-control difference appeared in CD8+ Simpson's diversity.

Trimming cost V 5 bases and J 9 bases, with 14 bases left between them. The CDR3 extends over 14 amino acids. Germline V gene sequence: CDR1 SGHVS, CDR2 FNYEAQ. The authors sequenced patients whose flow cytometry had shown CD8+CD57+ cell expansion. When blood sampling took place, the patients had received no therapy. Genomic DNA was employed as the template in profiling TCR beta VDJ and CDR3. TCRdb fed the reads into MiXCR, producing one record per CDR3 protein. This sample has roughly 240,000 distinct CDR3 sequences, with more than 45% found just once. Sequencing input: sorted CD4+, CD8+, or CD8+CD57+ T cells (not recorded which) from PBMCs. The sequence was collected from a human donor with aplastic anemia. This chain joins TRBV7-6 and TRBJ1-6; D gene ambiguous. The CDR3 DNA reads as TGTGCCAGCAGCGCCCAGGCTCGGGGTTCACCCCTCCACCTT. Its protein is CASSAQARGSPLHL.